Reported below is one T cell receptor (beta chain). No antigen is known for it. No base qualities exist here, and no much larger clone lies one base off it. The library was produced with the immunoSEQ multiplex PCR assay. Here the immuneACCESS table is served through TCRdb, limited to in-frame sequences with V and J called. Missing clones are a known gap in these copies; in checked studies unresolved V genes cover under half, and the rest lacks a known reason. The sample data list more than 75,000 clones, and less than 96% of these were observed just once. The ten largest make up approximately 0.35% of the sample. Trimming leaves V shorter by 1 base and J shorter by 4 bases, with the junction holding 14 bases beyond the gene matches. CDR1 and CDR2 were assigned from the germline V gene as MGHDK and SYGVNS. The CDR3 measures 18 amino acids from cysteine to phenylalanine. Of the read, only the CDR3 DNA is kept; its 54 bases are in frame from base 1.

The data were taken from a study of technical replicates of blood from several donors (dated by TCRdb to the late 2010s). The rearranged chain carries TRBV25-1 and TRBJ2-7, with 9 middle bases fitting TRBD2. Source material: T cells isolated from PBMCs. This receptor was obtained from a human donor in good health. This receptor carries the CDR3 CASSELTDTGLAPYEQYF. Here is the DNA: TGTGCCAGCAGTGAATTAACAGACACGGGACTAGCACCATACGAGCAGTACTTC.